These 24 T cell receptor beta chains originate from one sample sequenced in a study of CD4 T cells in relation to SARS-CoV-2 and coronaviruses. For these receptors, no antigen is known. Unexposed donor CD4+ T cells date from about 2011-2018, before the COVID-19 pandemic. After about 11 days of culture, CD4+ T cells were isolated. Only in-frame clones appear in the TCRdb table, and some are missing; sequencing was by immunoSEQ multiplex PCR. The data hold roughly 25,000 clones, with less than 75% observed a single time. What was sequenced was CD4+ T cells from PBMCs, cultured in vitro. The source of these receptors is a human donor in good health.

The chain couples TRBV14 to TRBJ1-1; D remains unclear. CDR1 SGHDN and CDR2 FVKESK come from the germline V gene. The CDR3 is 14 amino acids. V was trimmed by 4 bases and J by 4 bases, leaving 13 bases between them. The CDR3 region has the DNA TGTGCCAGCAGCCGAGGACGGTGGGGCACTGAAGCTTTCTTT. Its translation is CASSRGRWGTEAFF.

The rearrangement uses TRBV29-1 and TRBJ2-2; D unclear. Germline V lookup: CDR1 SQVTM, CDR2 ANQGSEA. Trimming took off 2 bases at V and 7 bases at J, with 11 bases between the two ends. CDR3 length: 13 amino acids. The CDR3 nucleotides read TGCAGCGTTGAACAGGCGTTTAGCGGGGAGCTGTTTTTT. This sequence encodes CSVEQAFSGELFF.

The V call is TRBV5-1, the J call TRBJ2-7; 9 nucleotides align to TRBD2. Trimming at V came to 1 base and at J to 5 bases, leaving 10 bases not matched to a gene. There are 16 residues in the CDR3. Germline V lookup: CDR1 SGHRS, CDR2 YFSETQ. The CDR3 sequence is CASSLRGGGRGNEQYF. The CDR3 DNA reads TGCGCCAGCAGCTTGAGAGGGGGCGGGAGGGGGAACGAGCAGTACTTC.

This chain connects TRBV30 to TRBJ2-7; D ambiguous. Germline assignment: CDR1 GTSNPN and CDR2 SVGIG (reference sequence). The CDR3 runs to 11 residues. The V gene lost 3 bases and the J gene lost 1 base, with 4 bases spanning the gap. The CDR3 DNA sequence: TGTGCCTGGAGGCTGTCCTACGAGCAGTACTTC. Its protein is CAWRLSYEQYF.

The genes are TRBV4-1 and TRBJ1-5; D not certain. V was trimmed by 2 bases and J by 2 bases, leaving 19 bases between them. Germline V gene sequence: CDR1 MGHRA, CDR2 YSYEKL. CDR3 length: 18 amino acids. The CDR3 spells CASSQLTRTYGRNQPQHF. CDR3 nucleotide sequence: TGCGCCAGCAGCCAATTAACCAGAACCTATGGGCGCAATCAGCCCCAGCATTTT.

This sequence joins TRBV5-1 and TRBJ2-5; D remains unclear. CDR3 length: 14 amino acids. V was pared by 1 base and J by 1 base, with 8 bases between. The V gene's germline CDR1 is SGHRS and CDR2 YFSETQ. Written as DNA, the CDR3 is TGCGCCAGCAGCTTGATGACCTTCCAAGAGACCCAGTACTTC. This sequence encodes CASSLMTFQETQYF.

CDR3 nucleotide sequence: TGTGCCAGCAGCTTAGGGACCCAAGAGACCCAGTACTTC. Amino acids: CASSLGTQETQYF. The chain joins TRBV7-9 to TRBJ2-5, with D hard to call. The V end was cut by 1 base, the J end by 1 base, with 4 bases between. From germline, CDR1 is SEHNR and CDR2 FQNEAQ (reference sequence). The CDR3 is 13 amino acids.

The gene calls are TRBV13 and TRBJ1-1; no firm D call. This CDR3 is 15 amino acids long. Trimming removed 3 bases at V and 1 base at J, with 12 bases between. CDR1 and CDR2 from the germline V gene are PRHDT and FYEKMQ (reference sequence). The CDR3 sequence is CASSLVDLRNTEAFF. DNA of the CDR3: TGTGCCAGCAGCTTGGTGGACTTGCGGAACACTGAAGCTTTCTTT. The full variable domain, completed using reference TRBV13 and TRBJ1-1, is AAGVIQSPRHLIKEKRETATLKCYPIPRHDTVYWYQQGPGQDPQFLISFYEKMQSDKGSIPDRFSAQQFSDYHSELNMSSLELGDSALYFCASSLVDLRNTEAFFGQGTRLTVV.

This chain connects TRBV10-2 to TRBJ1-5; D remains ambiguous. Germline V gene lookup returns CDR1 WSHSY and CDR2 SAAADI. The CDR3 length is 13 residues. V gave up 2 bases and J gave up 6 bases, with 8 bases separating them. For the CDR3, the DNA is TGCGCCAGCAGTGAGGGCCGGTCTCAGCCCCAGCATTTT. Amino acid sequence: CASSEGRSQPQHF.

The genes are TRBV28 and TRBJ2-7, with D possibly matching TRBD1 (6 bases). V gave up 7 bases and J gave up 0 bases, with 10 bases separating them. The CDR3 loop spans 13 amino acids. Germline V CDR1 and CDR2: MDHEN, SYDVKM. The DNA for the CDR3 is TGTGCCAGCACAGACAGGTTCTCCTACGAGCAGTACTTC. Translated, it gives CASTDRFSYEQYF.

The V call is TRBV21-1, the J call TRBJ1-1. TRBV21-1 is reported as a pseudogene. The CDR3 covers 14 residues. The CDR3 loop is CASSKKGVWIEAFF. The DNA for the CDR3 is TGTGCCAGCAGCAAAAAAGGAGTCTGGATTGAAGCTTTCTTT.

V and J are TRBV5-6 and TRBJ2-7, with D possibly being TRBD1 (5 bases). The CDR3 covers 13 residues. V was trimmed by 4 bases and J by 2 bases, leaving 10 bases between them. Germline CDR1 reads SGHDT; CDR2 reads YYEEEE. The CDR3 nucleotides are TGTGCCAGCAGCAAAGGACATGCCTACGAGCAGTACTTC. Translating it yields CASSKGHAYEQYF.

The chain uses TRBV3-1 (or the pseudogene TRBV3-2) and TRBJ2-5, with a possible D match to TRBD1 (6 bases). V lost 4 bases, J lost 2 bases, and 11 bases lay in between. Germline V gives CDR1 LGHDT, CDR2 YNNKEL (reference sequence). The CDR3 is 14 amino acids. The CDR3 reads CASSPRTVQETQYF. The CDR3 region has the DNA TGTGCCAGCAGCCCCAGGACAGTTCAAGAGACCCAGTACTTC.

The gene calls are TRBV4-1 and TRBJ1-5; D is ambiguous. Germline loops: CDR1 MGHRA, CDR2 YSYEKL. This CDR3 is built from 13 residues. V lost 1 base and J lost 7, with 8 bases in between. CDR3 sequence (DNA): TGCGCCAGCAGCCAAGCGACCCTCCAGCCCCAGCATTTT. Its translation is CASSQATLQPQHF.

Concerning this clone itself: Other DNA sequences within the sample encode an identical CDR3. This sequence joins TRBV10-3 and TRBJ2-7; D call uncertain. Trimming removed 0 bases from V and 3 bases from J, with 6 bases in between. The germline gives CDR1 ENHRY, CDR2 SYGVKD. This CDR3 is built from 13 residues. The CDR3 region is CAISESTVYEQYF. The DNA for the CDR3 is TGTGCCATCAGTGAGTCTACAGTCTACGAGCAGTACTTC.

In its sample, this clone was seen a few times. V is TRBV30 and J is TRBJ1-5, with 12 bases lining up with TRBD1. Germline values: CDR1 GTSNPN, CDR2 SVGIG (reference sequence). There are 14 residues in the CDR3. The J segment lost 5 bases and the V segment lost 4 bases, leaving 3 bases of the junction unmatched. The CDR3 loop is CAWKGQGAYQPQHF. CDR3 coding DNA: TGTGCCTGGAAGGGACAGGGGGCCTATCAGCCCCAGCATTTT.

The chain is built from TRBV11-2 and TRBJ1-2, with a weak D call TRBD1 (5 bases). V was trimmed by 1 base and J by 4 bases, leaving 10 bases between them. The CDR3 spans 14 residues. CDR1 SGHAT and CDR2 FQNNGV come from the germline V gene. CDR3 protein: CASSLAGPGYGYTF. DNA of the CDR3: TGTGCCAGCAGCTTAGCGGGGCCCGGCTATGGCTACACCTTC.

The CDR3 here is CASSLGSSGSAEQFF. CDR3 sequence (DNA): TGTGCCAGCAGCTTGGGTAGTAGCGGGAGTGCTGAGCAGTTCTTC. The J gene is TRBJ2-1, the V gene TRBV5-4; 9 bases agree with TRBD2. Germline CDR1 is SGHNT and CDR2 is YYREEE (reference sequence). J lost 9 bases, V lost 0 bases, and 7 bases had no gene match. The CDR3 length is 15 residues.

The chain links TRBV4-1 to TRBJ2-3; TRBD2 matches at 7 bases. The germline gives CDR1 MGHRA, CDR2 YSYEKL. The CDR3 is 13 residues long. V lost 3 bases and J lost 6; bases outside the gene matches: 3. The CDR3 reads CASSQGRGDTQYF. DNA of the CDR3: TGCGCCAGCAGCCAGGGGCGGGGGGATACGCAGTATTTT.

The CDR3 DNA is TGTGCCAGCAGTTTGGTGAACTATGGCTACACCTTC. Protein sequence: CASSLVNYGYTF. The gene calls are TRBV12-3 or TRBV12-4 and TRBJ1-2; D unclear. CDR3 size: 12 residues. Trimming removed 3 bases at V and 2 bases at J, with 4 bases between.

V gene TRBV10-3 combines with J gene TRBJ2-7; 7 nucleotides agree with TRBD1. The length of the CDR3 is 14 residues. The germline CDR1 and CDR2 sequences are ENHRY and SYGVKD. Trimming at V came to 0 bases and at J to 3 bases, leaving 2 bases not matched to a gene. In DNA form, the CDR3 reads TGTGCCATCAGTGAGTCAGCAGGGGGCTACGAGCAGTACTTC. This sequence encodes CAISESAGGYEQYF.

CDR3 protein: CASSLVWRDNEQFF. The CDR3 DNA sequence: TGTGCCAGCAGCTTAGTCTGGAGGGACAATGAGCAGTTCTTC. The chain is built from TRBV11-2 and TRBJ2-1; weak D call: TRBD2 (6 bases). The CDR3 contains 14 residues. Germline loops: CDR1 SGHAT, CDR2 FQNNGV. Trimming took 1 base from V and 5 from J, leaving 9 bases between them.

Comments on this clone: A read error may account for a junction end that differs from germline. This sequence joins TRBV6-6 and TRBJ1-3, with unresolved D. CDR3 length: 12 amino acids. The V gene's germline CDR1 is MNHNY and CDR2 SVGAGI (reference sequence). CDR3: CAGSGSGNTIYF. CDR3 sequence (DNA): TGTGCCGGCAGTGGCTCGGGAAACACCATATATTTT.

In DNA, the CDR3 is TGTGCTAGTGGTTTGTTCCCCTCGCCGGCTATGAACACTGAAGCTTTCTTT. Its translation: CASGLFPSPAMNTEAFF. The chain couples TRBV12-5 to TRBJ1-1; no clear D. Trimming shortened V by 2 bases and J by 0 bases, and 16 bases separated the two germline ends. This CDR3 is 17 amino acids long. The germline V gene encodes CDR1 LGHNT and CDR2 FRNRAP. Full variable domain (missing parts from reference TRBV12-5 and TRBJ1-1): DARVTQTPRHKVTEMGQEVTMRCQPILGHNTVFWYRQTMMQGLELLAYFRNRAPLDDSGMPKDRFSAEMPDATLATLKIQPSEPRDSAVYFCASGLFPSPAMNTEAFFGQGTRLTVV.